This passage covers 13 T cell receptor beta chains from one sample sequenced in a study of T cells in Graves' hyperthyroidism and ophthalmopathy. The CDR3 regions of TCR beta were amplified from RNA transcripts. Primed by the HTBI set, a first-round RT-PCR was run on the TCR CDR3. TCRdb redid the calling of the multiplex PCR reads with MiXCR, one entry per CDR3 protein. The sample holds around 240,000 distinct CDR3 sequences; less than 15% are singletons and the top ten take 13%. Sequenced: blood. These receptors were collected from a middle-aged woman with Graves' hyperthyroidism that later progressed to Graves' ophthalmopathy.

Many counts were recorded for this clonotype. The CDR3: CASSILGSLGNEQFF. DNA of the CDR3: TGTGCCAGTAGTATTTTGGGCAGTCTTGGCAATGAGCAGTTCTTC. The gene calls are TRBV19 and TRBJ2-1; D unresolved. Germline V gene data show CDR1 as LNHDA and CDR2 as SQIVND (reference sequence). The CDR3 runs 15 residues. The V end was cut by 3 bases, the J end by 6 bases, with 15 bases between.

This clonotype was seen many times. The chain employs TRBV10-3 and TRBJ1-4, with D perhaps matching TRBD1 (6 bases). V lost 0 bases, J lost 7 bases, and 9 bases lay in between. Germline CDR1 ENHRY, CDR2 SYGVKD. This CDR3 is 14 amino acids long. CDR3 protein: CAISESTGSEKLFF. The CDR3, as DNA: TGTGCCATCAGTGAGTCAACAGGGAGTGAAAAACTGTTTTTT.

This sequence joins TRBV2 and TRBJ2-5; 9 bases map to TRBD1. V was pared by 6 bases and J by 5 bases, with 4 bases of the junction left unmatched. The CDR3 is made up of 13 amino acids. The V gene's germline CDR1 is SNHLY and CDR2 FYNNEI. The DNA for the CDR3 is TGTGCCAGCAGGGGGGGGACAGGGGAGACCCAGTACTTC. Its protein is CASRGGTGETQYF.

This clonotype was recorded many times. This chain uses TRBV2 with TRBJ1-1; TRBD1 is a possible D gene (5 bases). Per the germline V gene, CDR1 is SNHLY and CDR2 is FYNNEI. There are 17 residues in the CDR3. V was trimmed by 3 bases and J by 0 bases, leaving 17 bases between them. CDR3 sequence (DNA): TGTGCCAGCAGTGATGGGGCAGACAAAGTAATGAACACTGAAGCTTTCTTT. Its translation: CASSDGADKVMNTEAFF.

This clonotype was detected ten times or more. The rearrangement links TRBV28 to TRBJ1-1; D is unresolved. Trimming cost V 3 bases and J 1 base, with 6 bases left between them. The CDR3 loop spans 13 amino acids. The germline V gene has CDR1 MDHEN and CDR2 SYDVKM. The CDR3 DNA reads as TGTGCCAGCAGTTTTATGGGGAACACTGAAGCTTTCTTT. It encodes CASSFMGNTEAFF.

This clonotype was recorded at least ten times. The chain carries TRBV28 and TRBJ1-2; D not certain. The length of the CDR3 is 12 residues. Trimming took 5 bases from V and 7 from J, leaving 11 bases between them. Germline CDR1 and CDR2: MDHEN and SYDVKM. The CDR3 DNA reads as TGTGCCAGCAGTACCGGACTTTTTGGCTACACCTTC. Translating it yields CASSTGLFGYTF.

The chain joins TRBV2 to TRBJ2-7; 8 bases match TRBD1. The CDR3 runs 16 residues. CDR1 SNHLY and CDR2 FYNNEI come from the germline V gene. V trimming: 9 bases; J trimming: 6 bases; junction bases outside the gene matches: 19. Written as DNA, the CDR3 is TGTGCCAGTTCGGGACAGGCATCCCCGATATCCGGCGAGCAGTACTTC. Translating it yields CASSGQASPISGEQYF. Using reference TRBV2 and TRBJ2-7 for the parts outside the CDR3, the full variable domain is EPEVTQTPSHQVTQMGQEVILRCVPISNHLYFYWYRQILGQKVEFLVSFYNNEISEKSEIFDDQFSVERPDGSNFTLKIRSTKLEDSAMYFCASSGQASPISGEQYFGPGTRLTVT.

This clonotype was detected ten times or more. The chain recombines TRBV24-1 with TRBJ2-5; no firm D call. Per the germline V gene, CDR1 is KGHDR and CDR2 is SFDVKD. The CDR3 loop spans 14 amino acids. V shed 0 bases and J shed 10 bases, with 14 bases lying between them. This chain's CDR3 is CATSDLQGVSRQYF. In DNA, the CDR3 is TGTGCCACCAGTGATTTGCAAGGTGTTTCCCGCCAGTACTTC.

This sequence joins TRBV4-1 and TRBJ2-1; D perhaps matches TRBD1 (6 bases). With 1 base removed from V and 2 bases from J, the gap between germline ends came to 12 bases. The CDR3 sequence is 16 residues long. CDR1 is MGHRA and CDR2 is YSYEKL in the germline V gene. CDR3 protein: CASSQVWTVAYNEQFF. CDR3 sequence (DNA): TGCGCCAGCAGCCAAGTCTGGACAGTCGCCTACAATGAGCAGTTCTTC.

As regards this clonotype: Given a much more abundant clone one base away, this may be a read error. The chain recombines TRBV6-2 or TRBV6-3 with TRBJ2-3; possibly TRBD2 for D (6 bases). Trimming took 8 bases from V and 7 from J, leaving 19 bases between them. Germline V lookup: CDR1 MNHEY, CDR2 SVGEGT. The CDR3 spans 14 residues. The CDR3 DNA sequence: TGTGCCAGCTCCTCGGGAGAAGAGACCAATACGCAGTATTTT. This gives the protein CASSSGEETNTQYF.

Many counts were recorded for this clonotype. This chain links TRBV19 with TRBJ1-4; D not resolved. This CDR3 has 11 residues. Germline V gene lookup returns CDR1 LNHDA and CDR2 SQIVND (reference sequence). V lost 5 bases and J 5 bases, leaving 3 bases between the germline ends. DNA for the CDR3: TGTGCCAGTAGTGCAAATGAAAAACTGTTTTTT. Amino acid sequence: CASSANEKLFF.

The J gene is TRBJ2-3, the V gene TRBV5-1, with unresolved D. The CDR3 covers 15 residues. V gave up 1 base and J gave up 0 bases, with 9 bases separating them. In germline, CDR1 is SGHRS, CDR2 YFSETQ. Here the CDR3 reads CASSLTHTSTDTQYF. CDR3 nucleotide sequence: TGCGCCAGCAGCTTGACGCATACTAGCACAGATACGCAGTATTTT. Together with reference TRBV5-1 and TRBJ2-3, the CDR3 gives the full variable domain: KAGVTQTPRYLIKTRGQQVTLSCSPISGHRSVSWYQQTPGQGLQFLFEYFSETQRNKGNFPGRFSGRQFSNSRSEMNVSTLELGDSALYLCASSLTHTSTDTQYFGPGTRLTVL.

In this sample, this clonotype turned up many times. The V and J genes are TRBV12-3 or TRBV12-4 and TRBJ2-1; weak D call: TRBD2 (6 bases). This CDR3 contains 15 residues. The V end lost 2 bases, the J end lost 4 bases, and 12 bases lay between the germline ends. The CDR3 protein is CASSLRDSVYNEQFF. For the CDR3, the DNA is TGTGCCAGCAGTTTAAGGGACTCGGTATACAATGAGCAGTTCTTC.